The present entry profiles one TCR beta chain with its context. As yet, its antigen is unknown. These data are taken from a study of T cell responses to AZD1222 COVID-19 vaccine. Whole-study results and caveats: Scientists sampled the repertoires only once the peak T cell response had passed. The study found Spike-specific TCR breadth and depth rose after two AZD1222 doses. Clonal diversity was possibly underestimated, and the donors were mostly white British, with more females. Among vaccine-associated CD4 TCRs, coverage spanned spike, with dominance at 160-218 and 743-854.

Between the trimmed V and J ends, which lost 0 bases and 5 bases, there was a span of 14 bases. The CDR3 is 15 amino acids. Looked up from germline, CDR1 is SGHRS and CDR2 is YFSETQ. Clones were read by immunoSEQ multiplex PCR, and TCRdb kept only the in-frame ones, dropping some. The sample yields about 150,000 clones, 88% seen once. This receptor was obtained from an adult in good health. This chain connects TRBV5-1 to TRBJ1-2, with D possibly matching TRBD1 (5 bases). The input for sequencing was peripheral blood, taken on day 0 of AZD1222 vaccination. CDR3 nucleotide sequence: TGCGCCAGCAGCTTGGACCATGGGGGACTATATGGCTACACCTTC. Translated, it gives CASSLDHGGLYGYTF.